This TCR beta chain was profiled in a study of identical twins. A word on this clonotype: Its antigen is as yet unknown.

After template switching added a universal primer site, the resulting cDNA carried unique molecular identifiers. TCRdb used MiXCR to reprocess the 5' RACE reads, holding one entry per CDR3 protein. The top ten hold less than 0.35% of the sample, which has 1.5 million to 2 million distinct CDR3 sequences, 32% seen once. This CDR3 comprises 16 residues. The germline V and J ends were trimmed by 2 bases and 7 bases, with 20 bases remaining between them. The germline V gene has CDR1 MDHEN and CDR2 SYDVKM. Overall study results and limits: These conclusions were based on statistical analysis (cross-sectional, not following the same donors).

The source is a newborn girl in good health. The chain combines TRBV28 with TRBJ1-2, with D perhaps matching TRBD1 (6 bases). Sequencing used cord blood. DNA of the CDR3: TGTGCCAGCAGTTTAAGGGGCCTTCAGGGGATTCGTGGCTACACCTTC. Translating gives CASSLRGLQGIRGYTF.